This TCR beta chain was identified in a study of T cell changes during pregnancy in multiple sclerosis. This clone was counted only a few times. The germline V gene has CDR1 MNHEY and CDR2 SMNVEV (reference sequence). The CDR3 loop spans 14 amino acids. Trimming shortened V by 3 bases and J by 0 bases, and 8 bases separated the two germline ends. Libraries were prepared by immunoSEQ multiplex PCR; TCRdb keeps only in-frame clonotypes and omits some of them. The table lists about 100,000 clones, approximately 91% of them singletons. Source: peripheral blood, taken in the second trimester of pregnancy. The clonotype comes from a female donor with multiple sclerosis, enrolled in a pregnancy study. The gene calls are TRBV27 and TRBJ1-1; TRBD1 is a possible D gene (5 bases). The CDR3 sequence: CASSFQGVNTEAFF. The CDR3 DNA reads as TGTGCCAGCAGTTTCCAGGGCGTGAACACTGAAGCTTTCTTT.